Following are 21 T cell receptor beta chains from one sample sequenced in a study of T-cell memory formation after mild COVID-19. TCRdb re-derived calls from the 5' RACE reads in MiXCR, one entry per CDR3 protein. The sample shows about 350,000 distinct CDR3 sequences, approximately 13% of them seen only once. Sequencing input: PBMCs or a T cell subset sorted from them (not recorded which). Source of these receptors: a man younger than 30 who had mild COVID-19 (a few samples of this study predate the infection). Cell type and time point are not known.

The CDR3: CATCLFGGSNTGELFF. In DNA form, the CDR3 reads TGTGCCACCTGTCTTTTCGGGGGGTCGAACACCGGGGAGCTGTTTTTT. The V call is TRBV6-5, the J call TRBJ2-2; 7 bases are shared with TRBD2. CDR3 length: 16 residues. V was clipped by 10 bases and J by 0 bases; unmatched bases: 11. CDR1 is MNHEY and CDR2 is SVGAGI in the germline V gene.

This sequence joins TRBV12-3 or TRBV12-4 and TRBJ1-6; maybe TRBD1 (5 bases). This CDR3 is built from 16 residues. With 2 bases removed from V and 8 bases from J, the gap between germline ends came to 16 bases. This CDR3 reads CASSLTGKGGDSPLHF. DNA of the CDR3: TGTGCCAGCAGTTTAACAGGCAAAGGCGGCGATTCACCCCTCCACTTT.

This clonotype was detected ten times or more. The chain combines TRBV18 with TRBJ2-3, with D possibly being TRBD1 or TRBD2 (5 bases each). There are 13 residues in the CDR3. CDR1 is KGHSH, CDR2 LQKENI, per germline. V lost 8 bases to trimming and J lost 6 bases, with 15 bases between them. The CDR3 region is CASVWPEGDTQYF. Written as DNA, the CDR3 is TGTGCCAGCGTCTGGCCCGAGGGGGATACGCAGTATTTT.

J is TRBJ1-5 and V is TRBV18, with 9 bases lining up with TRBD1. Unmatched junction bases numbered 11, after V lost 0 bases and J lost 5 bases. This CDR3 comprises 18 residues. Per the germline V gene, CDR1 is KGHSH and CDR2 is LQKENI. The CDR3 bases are TGTGCCAGCTCACCACCGAGGGGACAGGGCGGAATTGATCAGCCCCAGCATTTT. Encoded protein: CASSPPRGQGGIDQPQHF.

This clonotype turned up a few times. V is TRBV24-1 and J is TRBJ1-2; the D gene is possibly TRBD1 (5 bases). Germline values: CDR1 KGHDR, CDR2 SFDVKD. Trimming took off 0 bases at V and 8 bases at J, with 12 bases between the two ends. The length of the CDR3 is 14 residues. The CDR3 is CATSDLRDPNGYTF. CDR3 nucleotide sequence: TGTGCCACCAGTGATTTGCGGGACCCGAACGGCTACACCTTC.

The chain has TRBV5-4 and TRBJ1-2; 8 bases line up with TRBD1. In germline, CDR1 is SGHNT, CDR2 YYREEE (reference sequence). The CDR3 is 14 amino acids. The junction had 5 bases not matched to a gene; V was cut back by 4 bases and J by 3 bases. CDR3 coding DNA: TGTGCCAGCAGCCCCCAGGGGGCGGACTATGGCTACACCTTC. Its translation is CASSPQGADYGYTF.

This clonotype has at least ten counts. The CDR3 DNA reads TGTGCCAGCAGTCTCACTAGCGGGGGGGCCTTTGAGCAGTTCTTC. This sequence encodes CASSLTSGGAFEQFF. The chain is built from TRBV12-3 or TRBV12-4 and TRBJ2-1; 13 bases line up with TRBD2. V trimming: 5 bases; J trimming: 9 bases; junction bases outside the gene matches: 7. The CDR3 has 15 residues.

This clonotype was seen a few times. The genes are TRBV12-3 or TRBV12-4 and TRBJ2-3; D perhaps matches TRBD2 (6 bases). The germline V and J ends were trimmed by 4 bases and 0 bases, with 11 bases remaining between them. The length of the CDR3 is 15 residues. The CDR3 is CASSSGGMSTDTQYF. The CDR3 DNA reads TGTGCCAGCAGTTCTGGAGGGATGAGCACAGATACGCAGTATTTT.

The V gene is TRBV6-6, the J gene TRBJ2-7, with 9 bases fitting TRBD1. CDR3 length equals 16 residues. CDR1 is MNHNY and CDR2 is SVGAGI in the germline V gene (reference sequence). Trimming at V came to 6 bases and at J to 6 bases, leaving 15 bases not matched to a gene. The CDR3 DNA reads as TGTGCCAGCAGCCCGCGGAGCCCGAGACAGGGGGGCGAGCAGTACGTC. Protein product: CASSPRSPRQGGEQYV.

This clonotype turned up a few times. This CDR3 is CASSHGQGSGEQYF. Written as DNA, the CDR3 is TGCGCCAGCAGCCACGGACAGGGATCCGGCGAGCAGTACTTC. This chain joins TRBV4-3 and TRBJ2-7, with 8 bases fitting TRBD1. This CDR3 is 14 amino acids long. Germline V gene data show CDR1 as LGHNA and CDR2 as YSLEER. V was pared by 3 bases and J by 6 bases, with 7 bases of the junction left unmatched.

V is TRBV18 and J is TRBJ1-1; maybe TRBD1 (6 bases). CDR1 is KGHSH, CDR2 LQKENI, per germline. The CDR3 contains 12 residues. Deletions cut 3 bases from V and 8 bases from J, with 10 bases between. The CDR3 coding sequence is TGTGCCAGCTCACCGGGGGCCAGGGAAGCTTTCTTT. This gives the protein CASSPGAREAFF.

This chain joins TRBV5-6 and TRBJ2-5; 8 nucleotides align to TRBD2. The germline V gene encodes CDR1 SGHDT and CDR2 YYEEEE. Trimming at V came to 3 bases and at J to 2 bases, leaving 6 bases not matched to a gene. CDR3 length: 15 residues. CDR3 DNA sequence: TGTGCCAGCAGCTGGGGCGGGGGGACACAAGAGACCCAGTACTTC. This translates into CASSWGGGTQETQYF.

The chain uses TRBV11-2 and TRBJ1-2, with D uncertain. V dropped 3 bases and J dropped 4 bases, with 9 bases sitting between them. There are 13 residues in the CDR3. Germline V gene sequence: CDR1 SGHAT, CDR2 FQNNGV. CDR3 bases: TGTGCCAGCAGCTTCTCGCCGCTCTATGGCTACACCTTC. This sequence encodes CASSFSPLYGYTF.

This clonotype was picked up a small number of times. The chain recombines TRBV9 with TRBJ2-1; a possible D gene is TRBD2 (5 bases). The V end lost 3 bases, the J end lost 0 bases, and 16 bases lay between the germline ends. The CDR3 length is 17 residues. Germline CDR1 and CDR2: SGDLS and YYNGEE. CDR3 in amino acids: CASSGRLYSDSYNEQFF. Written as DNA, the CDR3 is TGTGCCAGCAGCGGACGCCTGTATAGCGACTCCTACAATGAGCAGTTCTTC. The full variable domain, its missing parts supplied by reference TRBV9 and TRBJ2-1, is DSGVTQTPKHLITATGQRVTLRCSPRSGDLSVYWYQQSLDQGLQFLIQYYNGEERAKGNILERFSAQQFPDLHSELNLSSLELGDSALYFCASSGRLYSDSYNEQFFGPGTRLTVL.

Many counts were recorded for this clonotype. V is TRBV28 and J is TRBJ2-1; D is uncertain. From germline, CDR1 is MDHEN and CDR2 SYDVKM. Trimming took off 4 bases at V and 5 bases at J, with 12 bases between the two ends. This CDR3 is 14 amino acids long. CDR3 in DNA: TGTGCCAGCAGTTCCCTGAATCAAAACAATGAGCAGTTCTTC. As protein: CASSSLNQNNEQFF.

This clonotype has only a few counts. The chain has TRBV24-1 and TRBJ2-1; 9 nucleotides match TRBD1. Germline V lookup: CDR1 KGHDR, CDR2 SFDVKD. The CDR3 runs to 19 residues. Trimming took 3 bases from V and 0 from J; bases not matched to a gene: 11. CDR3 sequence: CATSDPPGQGLSSYNEQFF. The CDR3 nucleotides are TGTGCCACCAGTGATCCTCCGGGACAGGGATTGAGCTCCTACAATGAGCAGTTCTTC.

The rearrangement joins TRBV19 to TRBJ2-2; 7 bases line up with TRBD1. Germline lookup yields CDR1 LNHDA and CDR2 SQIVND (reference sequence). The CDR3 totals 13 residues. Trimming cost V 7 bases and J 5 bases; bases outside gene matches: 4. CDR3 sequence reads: CASKTGSTGELFF. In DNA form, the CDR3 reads TGTGCCAGTAAGACAGGGAGTACCGGGGAGCTGTTTTTT.

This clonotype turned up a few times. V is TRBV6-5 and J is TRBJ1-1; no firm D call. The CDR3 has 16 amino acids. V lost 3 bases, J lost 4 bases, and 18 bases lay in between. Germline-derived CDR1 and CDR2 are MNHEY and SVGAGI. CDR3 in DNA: TGTGCCAGCAGTTATAAACCTGGTCCGGGTGGCACTGAAGCTTTCTTT. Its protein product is CASSYKPGPGGTEAFF.

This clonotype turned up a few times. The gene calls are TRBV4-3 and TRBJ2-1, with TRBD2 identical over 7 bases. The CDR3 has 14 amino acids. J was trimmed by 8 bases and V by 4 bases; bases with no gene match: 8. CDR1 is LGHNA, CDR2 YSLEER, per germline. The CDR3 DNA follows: TGCGCCAGCAGCCGGAGGGAGGGGACGGATGAGCAGTTCTTC. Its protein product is CASSRREGTDEQFF.

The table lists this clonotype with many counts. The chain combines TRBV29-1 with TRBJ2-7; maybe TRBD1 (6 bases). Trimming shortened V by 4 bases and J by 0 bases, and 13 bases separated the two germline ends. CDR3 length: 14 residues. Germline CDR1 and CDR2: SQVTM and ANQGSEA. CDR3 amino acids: CSVVRDTPSYEQYF. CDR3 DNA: TGCAGCGTTGTCCGGGACACTCCCTCCTACGAGCAGTACTTC.

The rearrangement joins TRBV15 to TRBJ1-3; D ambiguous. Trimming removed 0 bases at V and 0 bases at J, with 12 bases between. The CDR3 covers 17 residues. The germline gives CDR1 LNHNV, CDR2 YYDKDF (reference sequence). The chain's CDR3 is CATSRDRGIVSGNTIYF. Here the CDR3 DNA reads TGTGCCACCAGCAGAGATAGAGGGATAGTCTCTGGAAACACCATATATTTT.